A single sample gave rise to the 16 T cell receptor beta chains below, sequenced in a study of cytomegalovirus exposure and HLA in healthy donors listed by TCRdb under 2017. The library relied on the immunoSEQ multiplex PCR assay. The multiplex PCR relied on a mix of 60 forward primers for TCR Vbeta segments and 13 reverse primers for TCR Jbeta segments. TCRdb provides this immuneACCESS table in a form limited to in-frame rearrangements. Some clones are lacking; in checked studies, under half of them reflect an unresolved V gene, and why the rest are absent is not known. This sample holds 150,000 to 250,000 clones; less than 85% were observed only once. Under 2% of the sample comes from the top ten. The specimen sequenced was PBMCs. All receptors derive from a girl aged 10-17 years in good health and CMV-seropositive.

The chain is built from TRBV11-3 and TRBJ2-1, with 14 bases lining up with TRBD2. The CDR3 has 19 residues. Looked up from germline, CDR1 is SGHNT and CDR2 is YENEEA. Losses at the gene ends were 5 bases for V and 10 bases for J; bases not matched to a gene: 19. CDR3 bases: TGTGCCAGCAGCCAGAGAGACAGAAGCCGGACTAGCGGGGGGTGGGAGCAGTTCTTC. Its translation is CASSQRDRSRTSGGWEQFF.

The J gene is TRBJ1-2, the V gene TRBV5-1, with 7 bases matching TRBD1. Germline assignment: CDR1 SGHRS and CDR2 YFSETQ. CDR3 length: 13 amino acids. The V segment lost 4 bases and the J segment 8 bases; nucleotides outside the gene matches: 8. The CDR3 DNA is TGCGCCAGCAGCGGAGGGGGCGGAACAGGCTACACCTTC. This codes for CASSGGGGTGYTF.

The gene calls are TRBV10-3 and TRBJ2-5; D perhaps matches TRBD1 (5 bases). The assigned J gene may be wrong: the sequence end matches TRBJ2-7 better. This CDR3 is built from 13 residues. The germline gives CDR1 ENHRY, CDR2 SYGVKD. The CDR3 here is CAISSQGPYEQYF. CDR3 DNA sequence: TGTGCCATCAGTTCTCAGGGCCCCTACGAGCAGTACTTC.

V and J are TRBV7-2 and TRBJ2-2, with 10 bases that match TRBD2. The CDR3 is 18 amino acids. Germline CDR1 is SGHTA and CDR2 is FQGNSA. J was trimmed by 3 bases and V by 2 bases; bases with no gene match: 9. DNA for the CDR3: TGTGCCAGCAGCTTATTCTTTACTAGCGGGACCCACACCGGGGAGCTGTTTTTT. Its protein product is CASSLFFTSGTHTGELFF.

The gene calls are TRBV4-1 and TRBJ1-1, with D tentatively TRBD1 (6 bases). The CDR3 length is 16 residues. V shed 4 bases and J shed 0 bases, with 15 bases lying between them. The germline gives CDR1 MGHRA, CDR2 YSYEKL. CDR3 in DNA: TGCGCCAGCAGCCGATTCGAGGGGGTAATGAACACTGAAGCTTTCTTT. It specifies CASSRFEGVMNTEAFF.

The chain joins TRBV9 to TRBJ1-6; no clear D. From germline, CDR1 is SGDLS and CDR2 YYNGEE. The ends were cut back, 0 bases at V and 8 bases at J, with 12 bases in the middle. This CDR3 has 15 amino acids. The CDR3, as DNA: TGTGCCAGCAGCGTAGATAGCGGGCTTTATTCACCCCTCCACTTT. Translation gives CASSVDSGLYSPLHF.

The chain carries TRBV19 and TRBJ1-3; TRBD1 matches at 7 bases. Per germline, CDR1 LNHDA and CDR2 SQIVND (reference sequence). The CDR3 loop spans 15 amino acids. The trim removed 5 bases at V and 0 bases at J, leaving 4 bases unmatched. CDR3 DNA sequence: TGTGCCAGTAGTCGACAGGGTTCCTCTGGAAACACCATATATTTT. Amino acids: CASSRQGSSGNTIYF. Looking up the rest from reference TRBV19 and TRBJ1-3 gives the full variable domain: DGGITQSPKYLFRKEGQNVTLSCEQNLNHDAMYWYRQDPGQGLRLIYYSQIVNDFQKGDIAEGYSVSREKKESFPLTVTSAQKNPTAFYLCASSRQGSSGNTIYFGEGSWLTVV.

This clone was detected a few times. The CDR3 DNA follows: TGCGCCAGCAGCCAACCGGGACAGGGGGCTGGGTATGGCTACACCTTC. The encoded protein is CASSQPGQGAGYGYTF. The chain recombines TRBV4-1 with TRBJ1-2; the match to TRBD1 covers 12 bases. The CDR3 consists of 16 residues. Germline CDR1 reads MGHRA; CDR2 reads YSYEKL. The J segment lost 5 bases and the V segment lost 2 bases, leaving 6 bases of the junction unmatched.

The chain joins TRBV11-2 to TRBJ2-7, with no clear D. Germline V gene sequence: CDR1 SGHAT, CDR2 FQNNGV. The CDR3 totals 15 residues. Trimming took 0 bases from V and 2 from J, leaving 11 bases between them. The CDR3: CASSLDYASTYEQYF. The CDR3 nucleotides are TGTGCCAGCAGCTTAGATTACGCCTCTACCTACGAGCAGTACTTC.

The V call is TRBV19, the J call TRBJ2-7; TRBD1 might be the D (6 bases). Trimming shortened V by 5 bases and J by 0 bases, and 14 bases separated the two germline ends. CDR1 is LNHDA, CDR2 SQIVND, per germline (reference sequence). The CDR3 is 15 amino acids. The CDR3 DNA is TGTGCCAGTAGTGTTGACAGGTTTTACTCCTACGAGCAGTACTTC. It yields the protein CASSVDRFYSYEQYF.

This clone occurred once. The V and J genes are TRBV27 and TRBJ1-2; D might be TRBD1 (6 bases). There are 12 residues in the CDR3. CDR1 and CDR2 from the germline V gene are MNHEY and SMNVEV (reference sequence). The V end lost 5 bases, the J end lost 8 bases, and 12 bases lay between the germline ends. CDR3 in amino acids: CASSTTGSGYTF. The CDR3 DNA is TGTGCCAGCAGTACTACAGGGAGCGGCTACACCTTC.

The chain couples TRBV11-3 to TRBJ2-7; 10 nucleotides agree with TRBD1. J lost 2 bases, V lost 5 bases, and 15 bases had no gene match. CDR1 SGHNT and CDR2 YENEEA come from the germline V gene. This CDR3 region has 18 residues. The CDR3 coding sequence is TGTGCCAGCAGCCGAGACAGGGGGCCCACTACGATCCCCTACGAGCAGTACTTC. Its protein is CASSRDRGPTTIPYEQYF.

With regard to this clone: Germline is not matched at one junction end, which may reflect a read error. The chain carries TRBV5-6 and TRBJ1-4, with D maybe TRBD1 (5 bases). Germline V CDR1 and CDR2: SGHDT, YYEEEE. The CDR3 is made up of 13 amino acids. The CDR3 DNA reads TGTGCCAGCAGCATAAAATCAGGGTATCCCCTGATTTTT. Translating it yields CASSIKSGYPLIF.

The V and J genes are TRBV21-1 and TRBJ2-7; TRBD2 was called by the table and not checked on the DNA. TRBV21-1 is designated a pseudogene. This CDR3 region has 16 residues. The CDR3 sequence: CANPIRSGWDLYEQYF. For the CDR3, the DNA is TGTGCCAACCCCATCAGGTCGGGGTGGGATCTCTACGAGCAGTACTTC.

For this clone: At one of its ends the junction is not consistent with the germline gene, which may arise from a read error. The CDR3 DNA sequence: TGTTCCAGCAGCTTAGCGATGGGAGGGTCCTACGAGCAGTACTTC. Amino acids: CSSSLAMGGSYEQYF. This rearrangement joins TRBV7-9 to TRBJ2-7; 7 bases map to TRBD2. The CDR3 totals 15 residues. Germline V gene sequence: CDR1 SEHNR, CDR2 FQNEAQ (reference sequence). Using reference TRBV7-9 and TRBJ2-7 for the parts outside the CDR3, the full variable domain is DTGVSQNPRHKITKRGQNVTFRCDPISEHNRLYWYRQTLGQGPEFLTYFQNEAQLEKSRLLSDRFSAERPKGSFSTLEIQRTEQGDSAMYLCSSSLAMGGSYEQYFGPGTRLTVT.

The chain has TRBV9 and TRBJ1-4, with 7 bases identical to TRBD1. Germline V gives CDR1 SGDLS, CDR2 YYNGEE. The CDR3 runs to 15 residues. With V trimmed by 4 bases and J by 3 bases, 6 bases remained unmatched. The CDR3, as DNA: TGTGCCAGCAGCCTCGGGACAGCCTCTAATGAAAAACTGTTTTTT. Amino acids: CASSLGTASNEKLFF.